These 14 T cell receptor beta chains share one sample of origin, sequenced in a study of CD8 T cells in Susac syndrome. Roughly 0.45 to 1 ug RNA was reverse transcribed with random hexamers. TCRdb ran MiXCR on the immunoSEQ multiplex PCR reads and lists one entry per CDR3 protein. The sample lists 200,000 or so distinct CDR3 sequences; approximately 95% were seen once. Sequenced: CD4+ T cells from PBMCs. The origin of the receptors is a human donor with multiple sclerosis.

The chain combines TRBV30 with TRBJ2-4; 8 bases align to TRBD2. The CDR3 length is 17 residues. CDR1 is GTSNPN, CDR2 SVGIG, per germline (reference sequence). Trimming removed 0 bases from V and 1 base from J; junction bases left unmatched: 8. This CDR3 reads CAWSVSGGPAAKNIQYF. The DNA of the CDR3 is TGTGCCTGGAGTGTAAGCGGGGGTCCCGCGGCCAAAAACATTCAGTACTTC.

The table lists this clonotype with a count of one. The chain couples TRBV30 to TRBJ2-7, with D uncertain. Trimming removed 1 base at V and 3 bases at J, with 4 bases between. This CDR3 has 11 residues. Germline V gene data show CDR1 as GTSNPN and CDR2 as SVGIG (reference sequence). The CDR3, as DNA: TGTGCCTGGAGTGAGGTCTACGAGCAGTACTTC. Translated, it gives CAWSEVYEQYF.

This chain joins TRBV30 and TRBJ1-5; TRBD1 is a possible D gene (6 bases). CDR1 and CDR2 (germline): GTSNPN, SVGIG (reference sequence). The V end lost 1 base, the J end lost 2 bases, and 9 bases lay between the germline ends. This CDR3 comprises 14 residues. CDR3 sequence (DNA): TGTGCCTGGAGTGCGGGGGCCGGCAATCAGCCCCAGCATTTT. It specifies CAWSAGAGNQPQHF.

V gene TRBV7-9 combines with J gene TRBJ1-2; no clear D gene. Trimming shortened V by 5 bases and J by 0 bases, and 4 bases separated the two germline ends. CDR1 and CDR2 from the germline V gene are SEHNR and FQNEAQ (reference sequence). CDR3 length: 12 residues. CDR3 nucleotide sequence: TGTGCCAGCAGCGAAACTAACTATGGCTACACCTTC. This gives the protein CASSETNYGYTF.

The rearrangement uses TRBV4-1 and TRBJ1-2; D gene ambiguous. V lost 0 bases and J lost 5, with 7 bases in between. CDR1 is MGHRA, CDR2 YSYEKL, per germline. There are 13 residues in the CDR3. The CDR3 is CASSQDTPYGYTF. Written as DNA, the CDR3 is TGCGCCAGCAGCCAAGACACGCCTTATGGCTACACCTTC.

CDR3 sequence (DNA): TGTGCCAGCAGCCAAGAAGTGGTAGTGGGCAGGGGACTCTATGGCTACACCTTC. Encoded protein: CASSQEVVVGRGLYGYTF. V gene TRBV14 combines with J gene TRBJ1-2; D might be TRBD1 (6 bases). The CDR3 length is 18 residues. CDR1 is SGHDN and CDR2 is FVKESK in the germline V gene. Trimming pared 0 bases from V and 4 bases from J, leaving 21 bases between.

This chain uses TRBV7-2 with TRBJ2-7; D remains unclear. Germline V gene sequence: CDR1 SGHTA, CDR2 FQGNSA. The CDR3 spans 13 residues. Trimming took off 5 bases at V and 0 bases at J, with 8 bases between the two ends. CDR3: CASSHQDSYEQYF. Here the CDR3 DNA reads TGTGCCAGCAGCCACCAGGACTCCTACGAGCAGTACTTC.

The chain couples TRBV5-1 to TRBJ2-2; D gene ambiguous. Germline lookup yields CDR1 SGHRS and CDR2 YFSETQ. The V end lost 0 bases, the J end lost 4 bases, and 10 bases lay between the germline ends. The CDR3 is 15 amino acids. Written as DNA, the CDR3 is TGCGCCAGCAGCTTGGAGCTAGATCGCACCGGGGAGCTGTTTTTT. This translates into CASSLELDRTGELFF.

The chain combines TRBV25-1 with TRBJ2-7, with 7 bases matching TRBD2. V shed 6 bases, J shed 4 bases, and the junction held 12 bases outside the gene matches. Germline lookup yields CDR1 MGHDK and CDR2 SYGVNS. The CDR3 sequence is 15 residues long. CDR3 region: CASSAAGSGAYEQYF. CDR3 nucleotide sequence: TGTGCCAGCAGCGCAGCGGGGAGCGGAGCTTACGAGCAGTACTTC.

The V and J genes are TRBV15 and TRBJ1-4; D call uncertain. This CDR3 has 14 amino acids. The germline V gene has CDR1 LNHNV and CDR2 YYDKDF (reference sequence). The germline V and J ends were trimmed by 5 bases and 8 bases, with 15 bases remaining between them. The CDR3 region is CATSGGRLEEKLFF. The CDR3 nucleotides read TGTGCCACCAGCGGTGGCAGGTTGGAAGAAAAACTGTTTTTT.

This chain connects TRBV7-9 to TRBJ2-1; TRBD1 aligns across 9 bases. The CDR3 extends over 16 amino acids. V shed 7 bases and J 8 bases; nucleotides not matched to a gene: 15. CDR1 and CDR2 from the germline V gene are SEHNR and FQNEAQ (reference sequence). The CDR3 here is CASISERTGTGHEQFF. DNA of the CDR3: TGTGCCAGCATCTCCGAGAGGACAGGGACAGGGCATGAGCAGTTCTTC.

The CDR3: CAWQGATYNSPLHF. Written as DNA, the CDR3 is TGTGCCTGGCAGGGAGCTACCTATAATTCACCCCTCCACTTT. The rearrangement joins TRBV30 to TRBJ1-6, with D perhaps matching TRBD1 (5 bases). Per the germline V gene, CDR1 is GTSNPN and CDR2 is SVGIG (reference sequence). The ends were cut back, 5 bases at V and 2 bases at J, with 10 bases in the middle. This CDR3 is built from 14 residues.

This clonotype occurred a few times. CDR3 loop: CASSPQLQETQYF. Written as DNA, the CDR3 is TGTGCCAGCAGTCCCCAGCTTCAAGAGACCCAGTACTTC. V gene TRBV6-5 combines with J gene TRBJ2-5; D is ambiguous. V lost 5 bases, J lost 2 bases, and 9 bases lay in between. This CDR3 region has 13 residues. From germline, CDR1 is MNHEY and CDR2 SVGAGI.

The chain employs TRBV28 and TRBJ1-4, with unresolved D. Germline V gene sequence: CDR1 MDHEN, CDR2 SYDVKM. The CDR3 is 15 residues long. V was cut by 4 bases and J by 2 bases, with 11 bases left in between. CDR3 nucleotide sequence: TGTGCCAGCAGTTCTATGGGGAGGACTAATGAAAAACTGTTTTTT. It codes for CASSSMGRTNEKLFF. The entire variable domain, with the rest obtained from reference TRBV28 and TRBJ1-4, is as follows: DVKVTQSSRYLVKRTGEKVFLECVQDMDHENMFWYRQDPGLGLRLIYFSYDVKMKEKGDIPEGYSVSREKKERFSLILESASTNQTSMYLCASSSMGRTNEKLFFGSGTQLSVL.